The text below deals with one T cell receptor (beta chain). Its binding antigen is unknown. No qualities accompany the bases; no much larger clone lies one base away. Its CDR3 holds 13 amino acids, cysteine through phenylalanine. Of all the DNA, just the CDR3 is kept, 39 bases in frame from base 1. Ends trimmed: V by 10 bases, J by 8 bases; bases unmatched to a gene: 4. Via the germline V gene, CDR1 is SNHLY and CDR2 FYNNEI. According to the study, the label for this sample's time point signals: about 28 days (+/-7) after the second vaccine dose. AZD1222 recipients given second doses at about 4 weeks or at about 12 weeks were pooled, since spike-specific TCR depth and breadth were not found to differ between the two schedules. Vaccinee samples came from UK trials COV001 and COV002, including a single-blind randomized controlled phase 2/3 trial of AZD1222 (ChAdOx1 nCoV-19) in healthy adults. Trial participant PBMC samples were collected at day 0 and day 28 after the second dose for TCRbeta chain sequencing.

The CDR3 regions of human TCRbeta chains were analyzed by immunosequencing. On the study's bioinformatics: TCRs in the repertoires were matched against a reference library of SARS-CoV-2-specific TCRs that had been generated with the MIRA antigen-specificity platform. Breadth was defined as the fraction of unique TCRs that were SARS-CoV-2-associated. Depth was defined as the fraction of total T cells that were SARS-CoV-2-associated. Using the MIRA data, every spike-specific TCR was mapped to the spike region that the TCR reacted to and assigned to either a CD4 or a CD8 class. Log10-transformed breadth and depth values were compared by one-way ANOVA with Sidak's multiple comparisons tests. TCRdb carries this immuneACCESS record with in-frame sequences only. Its versions omit some clonotypes, under half of them owing to an unresolved V gene in the studies checked, with the rest unexplained. The V and J calls and clone size were taken over from that table, and D and trimming were inferred from the DNA. The sample table holds some 150,000 clones, of which 90% were seen once. Around 3.1% of the sample comes from the top ten.

The entry originates in a study of T cell responses to AZD1222 COVID-19 vaccine (dated by TCRdb to the early 2020s). Study-wide context: TCR sequencing covered approximately 230 trial participants: nearly 210 given two doses of AZD1222 and around 25 given two doses of MenACWY control vaccine. Trial participants were enrolled by age into subgroups of 18-55, 56-69 and 70-plus years, and about 150, 27 and 61 TCR-sequenced participants, respectively, were included in these subgroups.

Overall study outcomes, separate from this receptor: After two AZD1222 doses, spike-specific TCR breadth and depth were significantly higher than at day 0 and than in MenACWY recipients. The vaccine-associated CD4 TCRs covered the entire spike protein, and the dominant responses fell in regions 160-218 and 743-854. Because no day 14 peak-response samples were available, the repertoires could be characterized only after the peak T cell response. Epitopes outside the regions mutated in the B.1.351 and B.1.1.7 variants were reportedly recognized by nearly half of the unique spike-specific TCRs. Participants were mostly white British, with more females than males. The authors suggested clonal diversity may have been underestimated. Conclusions about previously exposed vaccinees are limited because only a handful of AZD1222 recipients were SARS-CoV-2 seropositive at baseline. In the small 56-69-year group, the increase in depth fell short of significance, most likely because of low power.

The sequence is built from TRBV2 and TRBJ2-1; TRBD2 lines up with 14 middle nucleotides. The clonotype was recovered from an adult who received the AZD1222 COVID-19 vaccine. The sequenced sample was peripheral blood, obtained 28 days after the second AZD1222 dose. The nucleotides are TGTGCCACCGGACTAGCGGGAGGTTATGAGCAGTTCTTC. Its protein is CATGLAGGYEQFF.